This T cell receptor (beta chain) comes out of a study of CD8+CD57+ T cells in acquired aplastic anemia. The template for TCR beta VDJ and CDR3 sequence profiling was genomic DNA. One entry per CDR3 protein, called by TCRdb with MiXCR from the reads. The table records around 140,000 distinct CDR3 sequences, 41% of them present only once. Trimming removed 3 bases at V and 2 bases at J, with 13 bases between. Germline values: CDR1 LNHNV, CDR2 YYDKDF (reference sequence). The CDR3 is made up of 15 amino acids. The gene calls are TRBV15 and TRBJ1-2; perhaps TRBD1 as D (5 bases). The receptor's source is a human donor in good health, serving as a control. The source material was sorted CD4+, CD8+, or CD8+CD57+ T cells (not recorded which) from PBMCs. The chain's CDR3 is CATSREIGTNYGYTF. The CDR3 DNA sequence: TGTGCCACCAGCAGGGAGATCGGGACCAACTATGGCTACACCTTC.